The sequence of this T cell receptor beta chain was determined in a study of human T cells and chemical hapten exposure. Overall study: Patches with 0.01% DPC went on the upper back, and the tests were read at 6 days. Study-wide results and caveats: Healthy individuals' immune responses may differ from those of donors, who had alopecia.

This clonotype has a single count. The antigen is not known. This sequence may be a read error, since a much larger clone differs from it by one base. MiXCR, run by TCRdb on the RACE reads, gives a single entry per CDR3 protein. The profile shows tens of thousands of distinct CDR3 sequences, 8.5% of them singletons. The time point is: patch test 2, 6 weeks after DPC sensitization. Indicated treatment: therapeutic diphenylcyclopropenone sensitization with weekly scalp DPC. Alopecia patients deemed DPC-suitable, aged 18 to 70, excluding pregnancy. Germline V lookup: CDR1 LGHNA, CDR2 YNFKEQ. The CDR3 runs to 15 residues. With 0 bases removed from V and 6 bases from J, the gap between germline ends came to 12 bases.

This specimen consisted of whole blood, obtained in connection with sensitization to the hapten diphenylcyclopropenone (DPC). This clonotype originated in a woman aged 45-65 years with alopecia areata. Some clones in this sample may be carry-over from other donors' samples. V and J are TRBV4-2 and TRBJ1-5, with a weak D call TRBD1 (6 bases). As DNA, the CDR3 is TGTGCCAGCAGCCAAGATTTGGGGGGCGGTCAGCCCCAGCATTTT. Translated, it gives CASSQDLGGGQPQHF.